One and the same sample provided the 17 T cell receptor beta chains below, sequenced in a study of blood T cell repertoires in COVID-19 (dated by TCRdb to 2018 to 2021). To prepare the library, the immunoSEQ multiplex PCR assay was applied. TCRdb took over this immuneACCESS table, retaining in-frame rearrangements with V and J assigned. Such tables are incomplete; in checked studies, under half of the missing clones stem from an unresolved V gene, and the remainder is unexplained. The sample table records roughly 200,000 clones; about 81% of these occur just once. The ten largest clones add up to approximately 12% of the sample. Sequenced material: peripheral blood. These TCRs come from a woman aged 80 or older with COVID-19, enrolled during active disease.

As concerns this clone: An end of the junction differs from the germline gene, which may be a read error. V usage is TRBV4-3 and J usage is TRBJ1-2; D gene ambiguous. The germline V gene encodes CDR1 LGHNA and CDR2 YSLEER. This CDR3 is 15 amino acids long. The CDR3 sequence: CASSQDLSEVATPDF. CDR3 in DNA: TGCGCCAGCAGCCAAGATTTATCCGAGGTGGCTACACCAGACTTC.

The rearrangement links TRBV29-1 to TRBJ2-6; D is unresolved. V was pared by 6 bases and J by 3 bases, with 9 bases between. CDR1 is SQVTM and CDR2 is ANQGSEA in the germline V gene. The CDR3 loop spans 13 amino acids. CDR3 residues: CSVGGGGANVLTF. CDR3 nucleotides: TGCAGCGTCGGTGGCGGTGGGGCCAACGTCCTGACTTTC.

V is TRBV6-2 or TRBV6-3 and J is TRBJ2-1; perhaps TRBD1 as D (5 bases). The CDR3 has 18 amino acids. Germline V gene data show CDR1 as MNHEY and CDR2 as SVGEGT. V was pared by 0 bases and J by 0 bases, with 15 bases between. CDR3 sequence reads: CASSYSSIRASSYNEQFF. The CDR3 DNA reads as TGTGCCAGCAGTTACTCGAGTATCAGGGCCAGCTCCTACAATGAGCAGTTCTTC.

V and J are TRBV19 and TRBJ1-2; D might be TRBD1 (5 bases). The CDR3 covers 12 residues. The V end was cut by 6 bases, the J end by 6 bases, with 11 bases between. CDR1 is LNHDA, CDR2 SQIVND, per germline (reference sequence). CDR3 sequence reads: CASRGLGDGYTF. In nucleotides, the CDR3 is TGTGCCAGTAGGGGTTTAGGGGATGGCTACACCTTC.

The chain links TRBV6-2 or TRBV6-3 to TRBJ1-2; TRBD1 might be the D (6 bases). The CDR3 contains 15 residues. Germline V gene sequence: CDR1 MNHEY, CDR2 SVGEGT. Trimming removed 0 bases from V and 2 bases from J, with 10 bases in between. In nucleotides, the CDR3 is TGTGCCAGCAGTTACTCGAGGGGGTTAAACTATGGCTACACCTTC. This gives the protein CASSYSRGLNYGYTF.

The CDR3 coding sequence is TGTGCCAGCAGTGAGGTAGCGGGTGCCCCCTACGAGCAGTACTTC. Amino acids: CASSEVAGAPYEQYF. This rearrangement joins TRBV6-1 to TRBJ2-7; 7 positions match TRBD2. J was trimmed by 2 bases and V by 3 bases; bases with no gene match: 7. CDR1 is MNHNS, CDR2 SASEGT, per germline. This CDR3 has 15 residues.

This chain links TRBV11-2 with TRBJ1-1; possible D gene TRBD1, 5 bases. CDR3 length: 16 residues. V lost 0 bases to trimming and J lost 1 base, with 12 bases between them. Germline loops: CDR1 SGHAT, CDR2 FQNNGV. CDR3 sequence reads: CASSLDFRVWNTEAFF. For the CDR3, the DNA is TGTGCCAGCAGCTTAGATTTCAGGGTGTGGAACACTGAAGCTTTCTTT.

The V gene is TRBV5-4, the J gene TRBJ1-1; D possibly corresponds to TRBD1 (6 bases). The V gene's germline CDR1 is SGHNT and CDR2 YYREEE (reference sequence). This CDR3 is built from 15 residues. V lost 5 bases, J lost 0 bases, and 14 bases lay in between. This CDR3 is CASRQGRQMNTEAFF. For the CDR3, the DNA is TGTGCCAGCAGACAGGGACGCCAAATGAACACTGAAGCTTTCTTT.

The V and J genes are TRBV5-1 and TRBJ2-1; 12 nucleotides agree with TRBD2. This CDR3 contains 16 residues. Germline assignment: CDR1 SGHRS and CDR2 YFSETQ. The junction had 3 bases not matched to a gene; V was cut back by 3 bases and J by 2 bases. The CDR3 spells CASSSWTSGAYNEQFF. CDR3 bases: TGCGCCAGCAGCTCCTGGACTAGCGGGGCCTACAATGAGCAGTTCTTC.

Written as DNA, the CDR3 is TGTGCCAGCAGCCGAGTTGTCGGGGAGCTGTTTTTT. Translation gives CASSRVVGELFF. The chain combines TRBV6-2 or TRBV6-3 with TRBJ2-2; D call uncertain. Germline CDR1 MNHEY, CDR2 SVGEGT. V was trimmed by 6 bases and J by 7 bases, leaving 9 bases between them. The CDR3 is 12 residues long.

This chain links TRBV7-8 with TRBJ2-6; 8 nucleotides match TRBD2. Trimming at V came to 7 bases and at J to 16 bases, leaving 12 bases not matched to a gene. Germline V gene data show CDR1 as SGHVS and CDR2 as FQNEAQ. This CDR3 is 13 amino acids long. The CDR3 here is CASNTAGAPPLTF. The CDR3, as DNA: TGTGCCAGCAACACAGCGGGAGCGCCTCCACTGACTTTC.

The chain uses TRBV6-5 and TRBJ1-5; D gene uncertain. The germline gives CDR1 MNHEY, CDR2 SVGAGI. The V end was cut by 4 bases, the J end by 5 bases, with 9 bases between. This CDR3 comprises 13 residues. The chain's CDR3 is CASSSARDQPQHF. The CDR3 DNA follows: TGTGCCAGCAGTTCGGCCCGGGATCAGCCCCAGCATTTT.

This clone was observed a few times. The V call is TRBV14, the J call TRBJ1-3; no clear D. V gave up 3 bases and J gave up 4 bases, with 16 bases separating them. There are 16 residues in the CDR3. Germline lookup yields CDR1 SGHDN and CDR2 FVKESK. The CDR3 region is CASSQARAAGGNTIYF. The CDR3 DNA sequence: TGTGCCAGCAGCCAGGCCCGAGCGGCGGGCGGAAACACCATATATTTT.

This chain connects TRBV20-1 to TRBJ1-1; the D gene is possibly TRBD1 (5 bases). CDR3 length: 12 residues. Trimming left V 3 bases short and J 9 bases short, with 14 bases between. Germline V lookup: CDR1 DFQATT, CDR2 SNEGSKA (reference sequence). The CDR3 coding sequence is TGCAGTGCTAGTCCAGGGAGGTTGAAAGCTTTCTTT. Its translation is CSASPGRLKAFF.

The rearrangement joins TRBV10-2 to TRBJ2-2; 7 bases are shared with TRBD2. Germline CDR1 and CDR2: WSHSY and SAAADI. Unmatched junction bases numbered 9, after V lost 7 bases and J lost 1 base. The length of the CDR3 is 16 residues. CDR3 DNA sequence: TGCGCCAGCACCCGAACGGTAGCGGGGAACACCGGGGAGCTGTTTTTT. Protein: CASTRTVAGNTGELFF.

The CDR3 DNA reads as TGTGCCAGCAGCATACAGGGAAGTTACACTGAAGCTTTCTTT. Its translation: CASSIQGSYTEAFF. The V gene is TRBV2, the J gene TRBJ1-1, with D perhaps TRBD1 (6 bases). The germline V gene encodes CDR1 SNHLY and CDR2 FYNNEI. Trimming cost V 6 bases and J 3 bases, with 14 bases left between them. This CDR3 contains 14 residues.

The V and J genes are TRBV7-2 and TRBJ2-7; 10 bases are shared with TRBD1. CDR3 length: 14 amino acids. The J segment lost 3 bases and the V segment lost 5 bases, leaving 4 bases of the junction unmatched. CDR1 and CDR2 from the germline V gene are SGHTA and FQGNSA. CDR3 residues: CASSRRTGGYEQYF. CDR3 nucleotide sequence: TGTGCCAGCAGCCGGCGGACAGGGGGCTACGAGCAGTACTTC.